The subject of this entry is one T cell receptor beta chain. Study processing details: Counts of nucleated cells, estimated from reference gene primer amplification, were obtained. Produced via immunoSEQ multiplex PCR; TCRdb's table is partial and in-frame only. V and J calls and clone size are as listed in that table; D and trimming were resolved from the DNA. This table has approximately 160,000 clones, 85% to 95% appearing once. This specimen comes from a study of blood T cell repertoires in COVID-19. For the study at large: COVID-19 samples, acute and convalescent, were from the United States, Italy and Spain. PBMCs, B-cell-depleted T cells, or T cells provided the cDNA or gDNA that made up the material.

CDR1 and CDR2 from the germline V gene are SGHNT and YENEEA. V dropped 5 bases and J dropped 2 bases, with 12 bases sitting between them. This CDR3 is built from 14 residues. The receptor was derived from a man aged 50 to 60 with acute or convalescent COVID-19. V usage is TRBV11-3 and J usage is TRBJ2-5; no clear D. Specimen: peripheral blood. Written as DNA, the CDR3 is TGTGCCAGCAGCGCCCGAGCGCAACAAGAGACCCAGTACTTC. This gives the protein CASSARAQQETQYF. Based on the CDR3 plus reference TRBV11-3 and TRBJ2-5, the full variable domain is EAGVVQSPRYKIIEKKQPVAFWCNPISGHNTLYWYLQNLGQGPELLIRYENEEAVDDSQLPKDRFSAERLKGVDSTLKIQPAELGDSAVYLCASSARAQQETQYFGPGTRLLVL.